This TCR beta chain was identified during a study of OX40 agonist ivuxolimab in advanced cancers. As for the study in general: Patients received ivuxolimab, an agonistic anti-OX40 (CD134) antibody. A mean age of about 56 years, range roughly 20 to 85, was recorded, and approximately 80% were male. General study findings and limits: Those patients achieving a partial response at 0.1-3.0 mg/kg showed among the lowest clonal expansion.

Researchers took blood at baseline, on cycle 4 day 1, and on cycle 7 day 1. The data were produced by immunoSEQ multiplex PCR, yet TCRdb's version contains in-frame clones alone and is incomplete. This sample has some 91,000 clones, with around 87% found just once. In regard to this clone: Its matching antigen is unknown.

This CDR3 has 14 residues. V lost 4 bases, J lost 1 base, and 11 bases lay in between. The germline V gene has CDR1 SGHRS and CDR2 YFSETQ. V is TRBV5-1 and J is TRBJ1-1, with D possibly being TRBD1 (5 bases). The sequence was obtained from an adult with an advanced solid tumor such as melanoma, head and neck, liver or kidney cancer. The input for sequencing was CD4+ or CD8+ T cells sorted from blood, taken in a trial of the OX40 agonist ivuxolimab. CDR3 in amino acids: CASSHNTGNTEAFF. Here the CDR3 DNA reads TGCGCCAGCAGCCACAATACAGGGAACACTGAAGCTTTCTTT.